This T cell receptor beta chain was obtained from a study of cytomegalovirus exposure and HLA in healthy donors. Both 60 Vbeta primers and 13 Jbeta primers went into the PCR. Using immunoSEQ multiplex PCR, the repertoire was profiled, and TCRdb retains in-frame clones only, with some absent. The sample lists about 110,000 clones, 76% occurring once. The CDR3 runs to 12 residues. Trimming removed 3 bases at V and 9 bases at J, with 11 bases between. Germline V gene data show CDR1 as LNHDA and CDR2 as SQIVND (reference sequence). Healthy individuals who donated bone marrow served as the donors. The receptor comes from a woman between 45 and 60 years old in good health and CMV-seropositive. The material sequenced was PBMCs. The chain has TRBV19 and TRBJ1-1, with D possibly being TRBD1 (5 bases). The CDR3 DNA is TGTGCCAGTAGTATTGGGCGGGGGAAAGCTTTCTTT. This gives the protein CASSIGRGKAFF. The whole variable domain, remainder taken from reference TRBV19 and TRBJ1-1, is DGGITQSPKYLFRKEGQNVTLSCEQNLNHDAMYWYRQDPGQGLRLIYYSQIVNDFQKGDIAEGYSVSREKKESFPLTVTSAQKNPTAFYLCASSIGRGKAFFGQGTRLTVV.